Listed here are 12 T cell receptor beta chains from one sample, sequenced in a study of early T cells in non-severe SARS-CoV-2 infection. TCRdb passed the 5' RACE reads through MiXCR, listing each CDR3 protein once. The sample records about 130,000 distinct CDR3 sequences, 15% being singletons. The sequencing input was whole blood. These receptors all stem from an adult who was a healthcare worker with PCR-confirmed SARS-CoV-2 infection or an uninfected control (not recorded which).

CDR3 residues: CASSIPRGPNTEAFF. The CDR3 region has the DNA TGTGCCAGCAGCATACCCAGGGGGCCGAACACTGAAGCTTTCTTT. This chain connects TRBV7-2 to TRBJ1-1, with 8 bases aligning to TRBD1. This CDR3 has 15 amino acids. V shed 5 bases, J shed 1 base, and the junction held 6 bases outside the gene matches. Germline loops: CDR1 SGHTA, CDR2 FQGNSA.

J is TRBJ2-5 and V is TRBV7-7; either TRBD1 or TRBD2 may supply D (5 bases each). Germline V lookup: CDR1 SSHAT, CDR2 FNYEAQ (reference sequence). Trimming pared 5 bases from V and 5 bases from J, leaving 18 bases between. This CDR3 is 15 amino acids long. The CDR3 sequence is CASSGVRGLGETQYF. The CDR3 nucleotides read TGTGCCAGCAGCGGTGTGAGGGGCTTAGGGGAGACCCAGTACTTC.

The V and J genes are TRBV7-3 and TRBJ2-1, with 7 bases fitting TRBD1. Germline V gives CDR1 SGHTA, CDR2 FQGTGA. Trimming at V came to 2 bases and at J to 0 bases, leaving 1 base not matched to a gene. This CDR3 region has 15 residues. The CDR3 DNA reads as TGTGCCAGCAGCTTAGGGACAGTCTCCTACAATGAGCAGTTCTTC. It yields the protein CASSLGTVSYNEQFF.

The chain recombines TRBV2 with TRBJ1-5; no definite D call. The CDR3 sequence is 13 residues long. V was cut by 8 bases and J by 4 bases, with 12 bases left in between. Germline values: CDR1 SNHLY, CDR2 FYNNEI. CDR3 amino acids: CASRGEQNQPQHF. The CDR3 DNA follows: TGTGCCAGCCGAGGCGAGCAGAATCAGCCCCAGCATTTT.

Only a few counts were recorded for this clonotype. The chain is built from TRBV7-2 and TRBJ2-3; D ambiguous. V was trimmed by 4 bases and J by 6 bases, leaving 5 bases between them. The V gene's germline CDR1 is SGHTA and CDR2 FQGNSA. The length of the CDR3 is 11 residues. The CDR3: CASSSFDTQYF. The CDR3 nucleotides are TGTGCCAGCAGCTCCTTCGATACGCAGTATTTT.

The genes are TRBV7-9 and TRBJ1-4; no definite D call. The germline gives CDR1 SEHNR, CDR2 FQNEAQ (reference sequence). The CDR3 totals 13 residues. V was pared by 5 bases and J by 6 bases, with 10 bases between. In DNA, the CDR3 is TGTGCCAGCAGCACTGGACGGGATGAAAAACTGTTTTTT. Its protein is CASSTGRDEKLFF. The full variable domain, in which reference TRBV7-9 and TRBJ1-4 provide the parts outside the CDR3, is DTGVSQNPRHKITKRGQNVTFRCDPISEHNRLYWYRQTLGQGPEFLTYFQNEAQLEKSRLLSDRFSAERPKGSFSTLEIQRTEQGDSAMYLCASSTGRDEKLFFGSGTQLSVL.

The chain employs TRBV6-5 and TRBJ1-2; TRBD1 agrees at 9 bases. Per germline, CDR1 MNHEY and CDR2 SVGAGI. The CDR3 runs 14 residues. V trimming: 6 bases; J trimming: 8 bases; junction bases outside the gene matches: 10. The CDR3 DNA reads TGTGCCAGCAGATCGGGACAGGGAGTAAAGGGCTACACCTTC. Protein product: CASRSGQGVKGYTF.

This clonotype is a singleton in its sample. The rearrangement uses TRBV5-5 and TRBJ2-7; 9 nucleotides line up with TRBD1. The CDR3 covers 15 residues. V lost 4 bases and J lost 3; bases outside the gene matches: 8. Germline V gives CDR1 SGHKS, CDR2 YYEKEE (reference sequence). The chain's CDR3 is CASSQSGTGIYEQYF. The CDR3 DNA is TGTGCCAGCAGCCAATCGGGGACAGGGATCTACGAGCAGTACTTC.

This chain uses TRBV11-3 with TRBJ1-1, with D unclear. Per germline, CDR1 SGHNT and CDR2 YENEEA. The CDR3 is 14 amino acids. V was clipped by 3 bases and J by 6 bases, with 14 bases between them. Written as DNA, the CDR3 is TGTGCCAGCAGCTTGAGGGCTGAAAATCCTGAAGCTTTCTTT. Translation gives CASSLRAENPEAFF.

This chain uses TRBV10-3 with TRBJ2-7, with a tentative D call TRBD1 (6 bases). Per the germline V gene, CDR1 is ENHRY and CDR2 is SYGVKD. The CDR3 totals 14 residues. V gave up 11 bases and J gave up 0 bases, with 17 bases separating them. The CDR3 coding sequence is TGTGCCTCCCAGTCCCGGACAGACTCCTACGAGCAGTACTTC. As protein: CASQSRTDSYEQYF.

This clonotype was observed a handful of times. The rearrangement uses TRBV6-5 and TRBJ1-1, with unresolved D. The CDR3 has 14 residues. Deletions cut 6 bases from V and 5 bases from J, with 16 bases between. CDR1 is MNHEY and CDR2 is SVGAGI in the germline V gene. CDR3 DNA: TGTGCCAGCAGCTCCGGGGATGGATGGACTGAAGCTTTCTTT. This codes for CASSSGDGWTEAFF.

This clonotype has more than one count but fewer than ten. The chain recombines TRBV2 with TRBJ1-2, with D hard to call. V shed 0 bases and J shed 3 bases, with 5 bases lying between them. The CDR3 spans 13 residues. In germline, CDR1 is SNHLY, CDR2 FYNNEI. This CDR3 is CASSEAGYYGYTF. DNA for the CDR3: TGTGCCAGCAGTGAAGCGGGCTACTATGGCTACACCTTC.